These 2 T cell receptor beta chains originate from one sample sequenced in a study of shared clonotypes between healthy human individuals. Assay: immunoSEQ multiplex PCR; the TCRdb copy retains only in-frame clones and omits some. The profile shows around 1,100,000 clones, approximately 80% of them singletons. Material for sequencing was memory CD4+ T cells from PBMCs. The subset here: CD45RA-negative fraction. All receptors derive from a young man in good health. Some clones in this sample may be carry-over from other donors' samples.

This rearrangement joins TRBV30 to TRBJ1-1; TRBD1 matches 9 bases. This CDR3 comprises 15 residues. Trimming took 4 bases from V and 0 from J; bases not matched to a gene: 6. Germline V gene sequence: CDR1 GTSNPN, CDR2 SVGIG (reference sequence). CDR3 sequence (DNA): TGTGCCTGGACACAGGGGGCGAGGATGAACACTGAAGCTTTCTTT. The encoded protein is CAWTQGARMNTEAFF.

The chain has TRBV10-1 and TRBJ1-5; tentatively, D is TRBD1 (6 bases). Trimming removed 6 bases from V and 0 bases from J, with 12 bases in between. CDR1 is WNHNN and CDR2 is SYGVQD in the germline V gene (reference sequence). The CDR3 has 15 amino acids. CDR3 DNA: TGCGCCAGCAGCCCGGCAGGGGATAGCAATCAGCCCCAGCATTTT. This sequence encodes CASSPAGDSNQPQHF.